What follows are 14 T cell receptor beta chains derived from one specimen sequenced in a study of T cell changes during pregnancy in multiple sclerosis. Sequencing was performed with immunoSEQ multiplex PCR; in TCRdb, only in-frame clones are kept and a portion is missing. Of fewer than 65,000 clones listed, 91% are singletons. Sequences were derived from CD8+ T cells from peripheral blood mononuclear cells, sampled after pregnancy. All receptors come from a female donor with multiple sclerosis, enrolled in a pregnancy study.

The chain couples TRBV15 to TRBJ1-1, with a possible D match to TRBD1 (5 bases). CDR3 length: 14 residues. Trimming removed 0 bases at V and 3 bases at J, with 8 bases between. CDR1 is LNHNV and CDR2 is YYDKDF in the germline V gene (reference sequence). CDR3 loop: CATSRDGGYTEAFF. CDR3 DNA sequence: TGTGCCACCAGCAGAGATGGGGGGTACACTGAAGCTTTCTTT.

The chain recombines TRBV6-5 with TRBJ2-7; 8 bases are a match to TRBD1. CDR1 is MNHEY and CDR2 is SVGAGI in the germline V gene. The junction had 3 bases not matched to a gene; V was cut back by 2 bases and J by 6 bases. There are 13 residues in the CDR3. This chain's CDR3 is CASSYGTGGEQYF. Here the CDR3 DNA reads TGTGCCAGCAGTTACGGGACAGGAGGCGAGCAGTACTTC.

V and J are TRBV27 and TRBJ1-5; D is unclear. The germline V gene has CDR1 MNHEY and CDR2 SMNVEV (reference sequence). V shed 3 bases and J shed 1 base, with 10 bases lying between them. The CDR3 covers 15 residues. The CDR3 region has the DNA TGTGCCAGCAGTTTCCACGCCGAGAGCAATCAGCCCCAGCATTTT. It codes for CASSFHAESNQPQHF.

This sequence joins TRBV11-2 and TRBJ1-2; the D gene is possibly TRBD1 (5 bases). The germline CDR1 and CDR2 sequences are SGHAT and FQNNGV. Trimming removed 4 bases from V and 7 bases from J, with 16 bases in between. This CDR3 region has 14 residues. CDR3 amino acids: CASSSGRGGSGYTF. The CDR3 nucleotides are TGTGCCAGCAGCTCGGGACGGGGGGGAAGTGGCTACACCTTC.

The chain has TRBV7-2 and TRBJ2-4, with D possibly matching TRBD2 (7 bases). V was clipped by 5 bases and J by 8 bases, with 19 bases between them. CDR1 SGHTA and CDR2 FQGNSA come from the germline V gene. The CDR3 runs to 15 residues. CDR3: CASSRWAGAGDIQYF. The CDR3 DNA reads as TGTGCCAGCAGCCGCTGGGCGGGGGCCGGGGACATTCAGTACTTC.

The chain is built from TRBV6-5 and TRBJ2-5; 7 nucleotides line up with TRBD2. From germline, CDR1 is MNHEY and CDR2 SVGAGI. V gave up 3 bases and J gave up 5 bases; unmatched junction bases: 3. The CDR3 is made up of 13 amino acids. CDR3 residues: CASSYHGGETQYF. The DNA of the CDR3 is TGTGCCAGCAGTTATCACGGGGGGGAGACCCAGTACTTC.

This clone has more than one count but fewer than ten. The chain has TRBV6-6 and TRBJ1-1; perhaps TRBD1 as D (5 bases). In germline, CDR1 is MNHNY, CDR2 SVGAGI (reference sequence). V gave up 6 bases and J gave up 3 bases, with 20 bases separating them. The CDR3 has 16 amino acids. The CDR3 region has the DNA TGTGCCAGCAGCAATGCCCGGATCAGGGATGACACTGAAGCTTTCTTT. This gives the protein CASSNARIRDDTEAFF.

This chain connects TRBV6-5 to TRBJ1-2; 8 bases are a match to TRBD1. This CDR3 is built from 15 residues. V lost 7 bases to trimming and J lost 0 bases; unmatched junction nucleotides: 7. Germline CDR1 is MNHEY and CDR2 is SVGAGI. The CDR3 bases are TGTGCCAGCACTATAGGGACAGGCTCTAACTATGGCTACACCTTC. This codes for CASTIGTGSNYGYTF.

For the CDR3, the DNA is TGTGCCAGCAGTGACACCTGGGGACTCCTCTCCTACGAGCAGTACTTC. It translates to CASSDTWGLLSYEQYF. V gene TRBV2 combines with J gene TRBJ2-7; the D gene is possibly TRBD2 (6 bases). The V gene lost 3 bases and the J gene lost 0 bases, with 15 bases spanning the gap. The CDR3 consists of 16 residues. The germline V gene has CDR1 SNHLY and CDR2 FYNNEI.

The rearrangement joins TRBV10-1 to TRBJ2-7; tentatively, D is TRBD1 (6 bases). The V gene lost 0 bases and the J gene lost 6 bases, with 6 bases spanning the gap. Germline-derived CDR1 and CDR2 are WNHNN and SYGVQD (reference sequence). The CDR3 totals 12 residues. CDR3 DNA sequence: TGCGCCAGCAGTGAGTCAGGGGGCGAGCAGTACTTC. This gives the protein CASSESGGEQYF.

J is TRBJ2-5 and V is TRBV27, with 11 bases matching TRBD2. Losses at the gene ends were 1 base for V and 5 bases for J; bases not matched to a gene: 6. The CDR3 is 16 residues long. The germline V gene encodes CDR1 MNHEY and CDR2 SMNVEV (reference sequence). CDR3 loop: CASSLFSGGASETQYF. The CDR3, as DNA: TGTGCCAGCAGTTTATTTAGCGGGGGGGCCTCGGAGACCCAGTACTTC.

Here the CDR3 reads CAWSDLVEGITEAFF. The DNA of the CDR3 is TGTGCCTGGAGTGACCTTGTCGAGGGAATCACTGAAGCTTTCTTT. The V and J genes are TRBV30 and TRBJ1-1; D is uncertain. V was clipped by 1 base and J by 4 bases, with 16 bases between them. Germline CDR1 is GTSNPN and CDR2 is SVGIG (reference sequence). This CDR3 has 15 amino acids.

The rearrangement uses TRBV1 and TRBJ1-5; TRBD1 is taken as the D call from the table, unchecked against the DNA. TRBV1 is a documented pseudogene. This CDR3 is built from 18 residues. This CDR3 reads CTSSQDNRGLTLCQPQHF. The CDR3 coding sequence is TGCACCAGCAGCCAAGATAACAGGGGCCTCACCCTTTGTCAGCCCCAGCATTTT.

The rearrangement links TRBV27 to TRBJ2-5; possible D gene TRBD1, 5 bases. V lost 2 bases and J lost 5, with 18 bases in between. This CDR3 spans 16 amino acids. Germline CDR1 reads MNHEY; CDR2 reads SMNVEV (reference sequence). The CDR3 region is CASSLIPAGSAETQYF. CDR3 sequence (DNA): TGTGCCAGCAGTTTAATACCTGCAGGGTCGGCGGAGACCCAGTACTTC.